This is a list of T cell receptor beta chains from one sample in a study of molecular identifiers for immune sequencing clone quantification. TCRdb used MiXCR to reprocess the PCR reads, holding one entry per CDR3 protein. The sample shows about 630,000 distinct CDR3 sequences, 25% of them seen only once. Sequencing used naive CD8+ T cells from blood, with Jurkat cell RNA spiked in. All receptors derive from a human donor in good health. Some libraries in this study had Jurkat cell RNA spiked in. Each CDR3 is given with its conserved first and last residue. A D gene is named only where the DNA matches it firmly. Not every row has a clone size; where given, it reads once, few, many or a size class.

CDR3 protein: CASSPSTEVREQYF
CDR3 DNA: TGTGCCAGCAGCCCCTCCACTGAGGTTCGCGAGCAGTACTTC
J gene: TRBJ2-7
clone size: NA
V gene: TRBV11-2
D gene: NA

CDR3 protein: CASSLLGGTYERYF
CDR3 DNA: TGTGCCAGCAGTTTATTGGGGGGAACCTACGAGCGGTACTTC
J gene: TRBJ2-7
clone size: NA
V gene: TRBV27
D gene: NA

CDR3 protein: CASSPSPGQPQHF
CDR3 DNA: TGTGCCAGCAGCCCCTCCCCCGGTCAGCCCCAGCATTTT
J gene: TRBJ1-5
clone size: few
V gene: TRBV5-6
D gene: NA

CDR3 protein: CAGSGQGDTEAFF
CDR3 DNA: TGTGCCGGCAGTGGACAGGGCGACACTGAAGCTTTCTTT
J gene: TRBJ1-1
clone size: NA
V gene: TRBV28
D gene: TRBD1

CDR3 protein: CASSQDLRGASPGNIQYF
CDR3 DNA: TGCGCCAGCAGCCAAGATCTCCGAGGGGCCTCTCCTGGAAACATTCAGTACTTC
J gene: TRBJ2-4
clone size: many
V gene: TRBV4-3
D gene: NA

CDR3 protein: CASSLGSLAGELFF
CDR3 DNA: TGTGCCAGCAGCTTAGGGAGCCTAGCCGGGGAGCTGTTTTTT
J gene: TRBJ2-2
clone size: few
V gene: TRBV7-9
D gene: NA

CDR3 protein: CASSIDKTSPGANVLTF
CDR3 DNA: TGTGCCAGTAGTATAGATAAGACTTCTCCTGGGGCCAACGTCCTGACTTTC
J gene: TRBJ2-6
clone size: NA
V gene: TRBV19
D gene: NA

CDR3 protein: CASSAHDRGYEQYF
CDR3 DNA: TGTGCCAGCAGTGCACACGACAGGGGCTACGAGCAGTACTTC
J gene: TRBJ2-7
clone size: NA
V gene: TRBV6-6
D gene: TRBD1

CDR3 protein: CASSQASSGEVIDTQYF
CDR3 DNA: TGCGCCAGCAGCCAAGCCTCTAGCGGGGAGGTGATAGATACGCAGTATTTT
J gene: TRBJ2-3
clone size: NA
V gene: TRBV4-3
D gene: TRBD2

CDR3 protein: CSIWAPQETQYF
CDR3 DNA: TGCAGCATATGGGCGCCCCAAGAGACCCAGTACTTC
J gene: TRBJ2-5
clone size: many
V gene: TRBV29-1
D gene: NA

CDR3 protein: CASSGTFPNCGYTF
CDR3 DNA: TGTGCCAGCAGTGGAACCTTCCCCAACTGTGGCTACACCTTC
J gene: TRBJ1-2
clone size: NA
V gene: TRBV2
D gene: NA

CDR3 protein: CASSFTNYGYTF
CDR3 DNA: TGTGCCAGCAGCTTTACTAACTATGGCTACACCTTC
J gene: TRBJ1-2
clone size: many
V gene: TRBV5-6
D gene: NA

CDR3 protein: CASSSGTGLSYEQYF
CDR3 DNA: TGCGCCAGCAGCTCCGGGACAGGCCTCTCCTACGAGCAGTACTTC
J gene: TRBJ2-7
clone size: many
V gene: TRBV10-1
D gene: TRBD1

CDR3 protein: CASSQEGRQQETQYF
CDR3 DNA: TGCGCCAGCAGCCAAGAGGGACGCCAACAAGAGACCCAGTACTTC
J gene: TRBJ2-5
clone size: many
V gene: TRBV4-3
D gene: NA

CDR3 protein: CSVAGGYTDTEAFF
CDR3 DNA: TGCAGCGTTGCGGGGGGGTATACGGACACTGAAGCTTTCTTT
J gene: TRBJ1-1
clone size: many
V gene: TRBV29-1
D gene: NA